The T cell receptor (beta chain) under discussion was sequenced for a study of PD-1 blockade in classical Hodgkin lymphoma. Study background: Treatment was intravenous nivolumab, 3 mg/kg every 2 weeks, until progression.

Study-wide findings and caveats: Factors driving the repertoire differences, possibly disease activity or prior therapy, remain undefined. With CD4+ cells, TCR diversity rose significantly by C4D1, but not with CD8+ cells.

Assay: immunoSEQ multiplex PCR; the TCRdb copy retains only in-frame clones and omits some. The sample lists 80,000 to 100,000 clones, just over 90% occurring once. Points on this clone: The antigen is unknown.

From germline, CDR1 is MDHEN and CDR2 SYDVKM. V was pared by 2 bases and J by 0 bases, with 10 bases of the junction left unmatched. There are 18 residues in the CDR3. Sample time point: cycle 4 day 1 (C4D1), after more than five weeks of nivolumab. Every single patient, without exception, relapsed after autologous stem cell transplantation, and brentuximab vedotin exposure varied. Each best response was a complete response, a partial response or progressive disease. The clonotype was recovered from a human donor with classical Hodgkin lymphoma. V and J are TRBV28 and TRBJ1-5; TRBD1 aligns across 7 bases. Here the sequenced sample was peripheral blood mononuclear cells (PBMCs), taken before the fourth cycle of nivolumab. For the CDR3, the DNA is TGTGCCAGCAGTTTACTTGGGACAGCGACATATAGCAATCAGCCCCAGCATTTT. Protein product: CASSLLGTATYSNQPQHF.